The source of this T cell receptor beta chain is a study of blood T cell repertoires in COVID-19. The CDR3 length is 15 residues. Trimming cost V 5 bases and J 5 bases; bases outside gene matches: 10. The germline CDR1 and CDR2 sequences are MNHEY and SMNVEV (reference sequence). The protocol was immunoSEQ multiplex PCR, while the TCRdb copy is restricted to in-frame clones and leaves out a portion. Altogether around 220,000 clones are present, roughly 80% being singletons, with the ten largest covering roughly 4.9%. The J gene is TRBJ2-5, the V gene TRBV27; the match to TRBD2 covers 8 bases. This clonotype originated in a human donor in a cohort sampled during active COVID-19. The sequenced sample consisted of peripheral blood. Written as DNA, the CDR3 is TGTGCCAGCAGTCCGACGAGCGGGAGAAGTGAGACCCAGTACTTC. This encodes CASSPTSGRSETQYF.